This passage covers 25 T cell receptor beta chains from one sample sequenced in a study of cytomegalovirus exposure and HLA in healthy donors. PCR was performed using 60 Vbeta and 13 Jbeta primers. TCRdb's copy holds only in-frame clones and misses some; the assay was immunoSEQ multiplex PCR. The sample includes under 200,000 clones, around 80% of them seen just once. The sequencing sample was made of PBMCs. Every receptor here comes from a male donor in good health and CMV-seropositive.

In its sample, this clone was seen once. The chain carries TRBV13 and TRBJ1-1; 7 nucleotides align to TRBD1. Germline CDR1 and CDR2: PRHDT and FYEKMQ (reference sequence). CDR3 length: 16 amino acids. V lost 3 bases and J lost 0; bases outside the gene matches: 7. The CDR3 spells CASSLGQPRMNTEAFF. The CDR3 DNA is TGTGCCAGCAGCTTGGGACAGCCGCGGATGAACACTGAAGCTTTCTTT. Together with reference TRBV13 and TRBJ1-1, the CDR3 gives the full variable domain: AAGVIQSPRHLIKEKRETATLKCYPIPRHDTVYWYQQGPGQDPQFLISFYEKMQSDKGSIPDRFSAQQFSDYHSELNMSSLELGDSALYFCASSLGQPRMNTEAFFGQGTRLTVV.

V gene TRBV19 combines with J gene TRBJ1-2; TRBD1 might be the D (5 bases). The CDR3 covers 14 residues. CDR1 LNHDA and CDR2 SQIVND come from the germline V gene (reference sequence). Between the trimmed V and J ends, which lost 5 bases and 3 bases, there was a span of 13 bases. In DNA, the CDR3 is TGTGCCAGTAGTGTCTCCGGGGGAGACTATGGCTACACCTTC. Translation: CASSVSGGDYGYTF.

The gene calls are TRBV19 and TRBJ2-6; D is ambiguous. The CDR3 contains 13 residues. Per germline, CDR1 LNHDA and CDR2 SQIVND (reference sequence). V was trimmed by 11 bases and J by 0 bases, leaving 8 bases between them. The CDR3 region has the DNA TGTGCCGCGGCGCGCTCTGGGGCCAACGTCCTGACTTTC. It translates to CAAARSGANVLTF.

Written as DNA, the CDR3 is TGTGCCAGCAGTTACTCCGGGTATTCGCAGTATTTT. It codes for CASSYSGYSQYF. The chain links TRBV6-6 to TRBJ2-3; D remains unclear. V lost 0 bases and J lost 10, with 8 bases in between. In germline, CDR1 is MNHNY, CDR2 SVGAGI (reference sequence). This CDR3 contains 12 residues.

CDR3 in amino acids: CASTEPAVYGYTF. CDR3 sequence (DNA): TGTGCCAGCACCGAGCCGGCGGTTTATGGCTACACCTTC. The chain uses TRBV28 and TRBJ1-2, with D unresolved. This CDR3 has 13 residues. Trimming took 7 bases from V and 5 from J, leaving 14 bases between them. Germline V gives CDR1 MDHEN, CDR2 SYDVKM.

The chain carries TRBV5-5 and TRBJ2-7; the match to TRBD2 covers 8 bases. Trimming cost V 3 bases and J 1 base; bases outside gene matches: 12. The CDR3 runs 17 residues. Germline loops: CDR1 SGHKS, CDR2 YYEKEE (reference sequence). The CDR3 nucleotides read TGTGCCAGCAGCTCGTTGTTAGCGGGAAAGGGGTCCTACGAGCAGTACTTC. Its translation is CASSSLLAGKGSYEQYF.

CDR3 in DNA: TGTGCCAGCAGCTTGGAACAGGGGGTAAGTGGCACTGAAGCTTTCTTT. This codes for CASSLEQGVSGTEAFF. The chain couples TRBV5-6 to TRBJ1-1; 8 bases are a match to TRBD1. This CDR3 has 16 residues. Germline values: CDR1 SGHDT, CDR2 YYEEEE. V was pared by 0 bases and J by 4 bases, with 8 bases of the junction left unmatched.

The chain recombines TRBV13 with TRBJ2-1, with D possibly being TRBD2 (6 bases). The CDR3 loop spans 16 amino acids. V lost 3 bases, J lost 5 bases, and 17 bases lay in between. CDR1 PRHDT and CDR2 FYEKMQ come from the germline V gene (reference sequence). The chain's CDR3 is CASSFGDLKPHNEQFF. For the CDR3, the DNA is TGTGCCAGCAGCTTCGGGGACTTAAAACCTCACAATGAGCAGTTCTTC.

The V call is TRBV19, the J call TRBJ1-2; D remains unclear. Germline values: CDR1 LNHDA, CDR2 SQIVND (reference sequence). V was pared by 4 bases and J by 6 bases, with 12 bases between. The CDR3 length is 13 residues. The CDR3 here is CASSTDMENGYTF. DNA for the CDR3: TGTGCCAGTAGTACCGACATGGAAAATGGCTACACCTTC.

The J gene is TRBJ2-5, the V gene TRBV25-1; 10 bases align to TRBD2. The CDR3 contains 15 residues. CDR1 is MGHDK and CDR2 is SYGVNS in the germline V gene. The V segment lost 1 base and the J segment 5 bases; nucleotides outside the gene matches: 4. Here the CDR3 DNA reads TGTGCCAGCAGTGAATGGAATAGCGGGGGGGAGACCCAGTACTTC. This sequence encodes CASSEWNSGGETQYF.

The J gene is TRBJ2-7, the V gene TRBV7-2; the match to TRBD2 covers 11 bases. The CDR3 spans 16 residues. Looked up from germline, CDR1 is SGHTA and CDR2 is FQGNSA. Losses at the gene ends were 0 bases for V and 4 bases for J; bases not matched to a gene: 5. CDR3 DNA: TGTGCCAGCAGCTTAGCACTAGCGGGAGCTGGTTACGAGCAGTACTTC. Its translation is CASSLALAGAGYEQYF.

The chain carries TRBV5-1 and TRBJ2-1, with D tentatively TRBD1 (5 bases). Germline V gives CDR1 SGHRS, CDR2 YFSETQ. V was pared by 0 bases and J by 4 bases, with 5 bases between. This CDR3 has 13 amino acids. The CDR3 protein is CASSLGTYNEQFF. In DNA form, the CDR3 reads TGCGCCAGCAGCTTGGGGACATACAATGAGCAGTTCTTC.

The chain has TRBV19 and TRBJ2-1; 7 bases align to TRBD1. Germline lookup yields CDR1 LNHDA and CDR2 SQIVND (reference sequence). The CDR3 has 15 amino acids. Unmatched junction bases numbered 6, after V lost 7 bases and J lost 0 bases. This CDR3 is CASTGQVSSYNEQFF. The CDR3 DNA sequence: TGTGCCAGTACAGGACAGGTGAGCTCCTACAATGAGCAGTTCTTC.

This clone was found a few times. The V and J genes are TRBV7-2 and TRBJ2-7; 7 bases align to TRBD1. The V and J ends lost 5 bases and 3 bases, in that order; junction bases with no gene match: 10. Germline lookup yields CDR1 SGHTA and CDR2 FQGNSA. The CDR3 length is 15 residues. CDR3 amino acids: CASSMGQPRVYEQYF. The DNA for the CDR3 is TGTGCCAGCAGCATGGGACAGCCTAGAGTCTACGAGCAGTACTTC.

This clone has a handful of counts. This chain links TRBV9 with TRBJ2-6; 7 bases fit TRBD2. V dropped 7 bases and J dropped 0; count of bases not matched to a gene: 10. CDR3 length: 17 residues. The germline V gene encodes CDR1 SGDLS and CDR2 YYNGEE. CDR3: CASGGTTPSSGANVLTF. CDR3 bases: TGTGCCAGCGGCGGGACTACGCCATCCTCTGGGGCCAACGTCCTGACTTTC.

This chain connects TRBV5-4 to TRBJ1-1; TRBD1 aligns across 8 bases. The germline V gene has CDR1 SGHNT and CDR2 YYREEE (reference sequence). The CDR3 extends over 15 amino acids. Trimming at V came to 1 base and at J to 5 bases, leaving 7 bases not matched to a gene. The chain's CDR3 is CASSLLDRDDTEAFF. DNA for the CDR3: TGTGCCAGCAGCTTGTTGGACAGGGATGATACTGAAGCTTTCTTT.

The chain is built from TRBV30 and TRBJ1-5, with 10 bases fitting TRBD1. This CDR3 is built from 14 residues. J was trimmed by 9 bases and V by 4 bases; bases with no gene match: 9. The V gene's germline CDR1 is GTSNPN and CDR2 SVGIG (reference sequence). CDR3 in amino acids: CAWKGTGASGPQHF. The CDR3 DNA is TGTGCCTGGAAGGGGACAGGGGCCTCCGGGCCCCAGCATTTT. Filled out from reference TRBV30 and TRBJ1-5, the complete variable domain reads SQTIHQWPATLVQPVGSPLSLECTVEGTSNPNLYWYRQAAGRGLQLLFYSVGIGQISSEVPQNLSASRPQDRQFILSSKKLLLSDSGFYLCAWKGTGASGPQHFGDGTRLSIL.

This chain joins TRBV6-5 and TRBJ1-5; D ambiguous. The V end was cut by 0 bases, the J end by 1 base, with 7 bases between. The CDR3 contains 15 residues. Germline V gene lookup returns CDR1 MNHEY and CDR2 SVGAGI. The CDR3 here is CASSYSGSSNQPQHF. The CDR3 DNA reads as TGTGCCAGCAGTTACTCAGGGAGCAGCAATCAGCCCCAGCATTTT.

The J gene is TRBJ2-1, the V gene TRBV27, with TRBD2 as a possible D gene (5 bases). The CDR3 runs 14 residues. V was trimmed by 2 bases and J by 12 bases, leaving 17 bases between them. The V gene's germline CDR1 is MNHEY and CDR2 SMNVEV (reference sequence). CDR3 in amino acids: CASSLKPSPDVQFF. The CDR3 nucleotides are TGTGCCAGCAGTTTAAAACCTAGCCCTGACGTGCAGTTCTTC.

The chain combines TRBV11-2 with TRBJ2-5, with a tentative D call TRBD2 (6 bases). This CDR3 is 15 amino acids long. Germline loops: CDR1 SGHAT, CDR2 FQNNGV. The V end lost 1 base, the J end lost 2 bases, and 11 bases lay between the germline ends. In nucleotides, the CDR3 is TGTGCCAGCAGCTTAGCTCCTAGCGTGCAAGAGACCCAGTACTTC. Translating it yields CASSLAPSVQETQYF.

The chain carries TRBV19 and TRBJ1-1; the D is unclear. The CDR3 covers 13 residues. From germline, CDR1 is LNHDA and CDR2 SQIVND (reference sequence). V lost 4 bases and J lost 0, with 6 bases in between. CDR3 loop: CASSRQLNTEAFF. Here the CDR3 DNA reads TGTGCCAGTAGTAGGCAATTGAACACTGAAGCTTTCTTT.

V and J are TRBV10-1 and TRBJ2-7; 8 bases are a match to TRBD1. CDR3 size: 14 residues. V trimming: 5 bases; J trimming: 4 bases; junction bases outside the gene matches: 7. Germline lookup yields CDR1 WNHNN and CDR2 SYGVQD (reference sequence). The CDR3 coding sequence is TGCGCCAGCAGTCCGAGCCAGGGGGCTTACGAGCAGTACTTC. It codes for CASSPSQGAYEQYF.

The chain uses TRBV27 and TRBJ1-5; D gene uncertain. This CDR3 has 15 amino acids. Germline CDR1 MNHEY, CDR2 SMNVEV (reference sequence). The V end was cut by 0 bases, the J end by 3 bases, with 9 bases between. CDR3 region: CASSLSTGLNQPQHF. Written as DNA, the CDR3 is TGTGCCAGCAGTTTATCGACCGGACTCAATCAGCCCCAGCATTTT.

The chain uses TRBV27 and TRBJ1-1; D not resolved. This CDR3 comprises 14 residues. Germline CDR1 reads MNHEY; CDR2 reads SMNVEV (reference sequence). The ends were cut back, 0 bases at V and 2 bases at J, with 7 bases in the middle. CDR3 protein: CASSLSTKNTEAFF. The CDR3 DNA is TGTGCCAGCAGTTTATCCACAAAAAACACTGAAGCTTTCTTT.

The gene calls are TRBV28 and TRBJ2-7; 10 bases map to TRBD1. The germline V gene encodes CDR1 MDHEN and CDR2 SYDVKM. Trimming took 5 bases from V and 4 from J; bases not matched to a gene: 8. This CDR3 has 15 residues. The CDR3: CASSPRRDRGYEQYF. The DNA of the CDR3 is TGTGCCAGCAGTCCCCGGCGGGACAGGGGTTACGAGCAGTACTTC.